This T cell receptor beta chain is drawn from a study of blood T cell repertoires in COVID-19. Per the original methods: Cell counts per sample came from amplifying reference gene primers. The table came from immunoSEQ multiplex PCR; TCRdb's copy has only in-frame clones and leaves some out. Clone size and V and J calls were adopted from that table, with D and trimming inferred from the DNA. The sample lists about 150,000 clones, roughly 87% occurring once. This CDR3 is 13 amino acids long. Germline CDR1 is SGHTS and CDR2 is YDEGEE. The ends were cut back, 0 bases at V and 8 bases at J, with 9 bases in the middle. Those enrolled, adults aged about 18 to 89 years, came from fewer than 25 US areas. Allocation to cohorts depended on clinical history reported by the participants. Recovered Cohort 3 donors showed two negative PCRs, clearance, or symptom resolution.

The clonotype originates from a woman in her forties or fifties who had recovered from COVID-19. The gene calls are TRBV5-8 and TRBJ2-1, with unresolved D. The sequenced sample was PBMCs or T cells enriched from blood (not recorded which). The DNA for the CDR3 is TGTGCCAGCAGCTTGGTCCAGTCCGATGAGCAGTTCTTC. Encoded protein: CASSLVQSDEQFF.